This T cell receptor beta chain was found in a study of CXCR3-negative and CXCR3-positive naive CD8 T cells. The authors prepared UMI-labeled TRB cDNA libraries by 5' RACE. TCRdb re-called the 5' RACE reads; every CDR3 protein appears as one record, without DNA. Seen in this sample are some 50,000 distinct CDR3 sequences; the ten most common clones hold approximately 1.6%. On this clonotype: The target antigen is unknown.

Study conclusions and caveats: Both naive subsets, CXCR3-negative and CXCR3-positive, displayed similar TRBV-TRBJ usage, unlike memory cells.

This CDR3 contains 13 residues. Germline CDR1 reads SQVTM; CDR2 reads ANQGSEA. Sequenced: naive CXCR3- CD8+ T cells from blood. The subset: CD45RO-CCR7+CD27+CD95- naive CD8+ T cells lacking CXCR3 (TNR3-). This receptor was taken from a human donor in good health. Some clones in this sample may be carry-over from other donors' samples. The chain employs TRBV29-1 and TRBJ2-7; TCRdb designates TRBD2, a call that cannot be tested without DNA. The CDR3 here is CSVDSAGSYEQYF.